This T cell receptor beta chain was sequenced for a study of shared clonotypes between healthy human individuals. Data came from immunoSEQ multiplex PCR; TCRdb stores just in-frame clones and leaves some out. The sample includes 2 million to 2.5 million clones, 90% to 95% of them seen just once. CDR1 and CDR2 (germline): SEHNR, FQNEAQ (reference sequence). The CDR3 totals 14 residues. The V gene lost 1 base and the J gene lost 4 bases, with 11 bases spanning the gap. The rearrangement links TRBV7-9 to TRBJ2-7; D might be TRBD2 (5 bases). Sequencing used naive CD4+ T cells sorted from blood. Sample subset: CD45RA+ positively selected. This clonotype was sampled from a man aged 18 to 30 in good health. The CDR3 sequence is CASSLVGAAYEQYF. The CDR3 coding sequence is TGTGCCAGCAGCTTAGTGGGAGCCGCATACGAGCAGTACTTC.